This entry concerns a single T cell receptor beta chain. The data are from a study of blood T cell repertoires in COVID-19. Across the study: From T cells, B-cell-depleted T cells, or PBMCs came the material, which was cDNA or gDNA.

The CDR3 extends over 12 amino acids. V was shortened by 4 bases and J by 4 bases, with 11 bases between the two germline ends. The germline gives CDR1 GTSNPN, CDR2 SVGIG (reference sequence). In the study's own analysis: Researchers report that nucleated cell counts were estimated from reference gene primer amplification. Assay: immunoSEQ multiplex PCR; the TCRdb copy retains only in-frame clones and omits some. For V, J and clone size, that table is used; D and trimming come from the DNA. The sample includes about 120,000 clones, roughly 80% of them seen just once. J is TRBJ2-7 and V is TRBV30; no clear D. The sequence derives from a human donor in a cohort sampled during active COVID-19. Input material: peripheral blood. The CDR3 DNA sequence: TGTGCCTGGACTAAGACGGGTTACGAGCAGTACTTC. This sequence encodes CAWTKTGYEQYF.